In this sample, the clone carrying this T cell receptor beta chain is medium-sized (0.01 to 0.1%). V dropped 1 base and J dropped 7 bases, with 12 bases sitting between them. The CDR3 spans 14 residues. In germline, CDR1 is SGHRS, CDR2 YFSETQ. In the original analysis: Amplification of reference gene primers provided the estimated nucleated cell counts. Assay used: immunoSEQ multiplex PCR; TCRdb lists only in-frame clones, some missing. V, J and clone size are taken as reported in that table, and D and trimming were inferred from the DNA itself. The sample lists tens of thousands of clones; around 87% were seen once. The data stem from a study of blood T cell repertoires in COVID-19. Study-wide background: Collection of acute and convalescent COVID-19 samples took place in the United States, Italy and Spain. The cDNA or gDNA used as material had been derived from T cells, B-cell-depleted T cells, or PBMCs.

The chain joins TRBV5-1 to TRBJ2-1, with a possible D match to TRBD1 (5 bases). Material: peripheral blood. This TCR came from a woman over 75 with acute or convalescent COVID-19. The CDR3 DNA is TGCGCCAGCAGCTTGATGGACACTTCTAATGAGCAGTTCTTC. Its protein product is CASSLMDTSNEQFF.